This T cell receptor (beta chain) comes out of a study of T cells in Graves' hyperthyroidism and ophthalmopathy. General study results and limits: Most thyroid clonotypes that were expanded above 0.001 also turned up in blood.

Patients showing uncontrolled infection, other autoimmune disease, pregnancy or lactation were ineligible. Per germline, CDR1 MDHEN and CDR2 SYDVKM. Trimming cost V 6 bases and J 4 bases, with 13 bases left between them. The CDR3 covers 14 residues. RNA transcripts served as the template for amplifying TCR beta CDR3 regions. Researchers ran a first-round RT-PCR on the TCR CDR3 using the HTBI primer set. A single record per CDR3 protein comes from TCRdb applying MiXCR to the multiplex PCR reads. Seen here are about 380,000 distinct CDR3 sequences, 18% observed once, and the top ten hold 35% to 45%. This clonotype was picked up many times. Its antigen remains unidentified.

Specimen: blood. This clonotype originated in a young man with Graves' ophthalmopathy. The V call is TRBV28, the J call TRBJ1-5; no firm D call. CDR3 sequence (DNA): TGTGCCAGCAGCAGAACAGCTCTAAATCAGCCCCAGCATTTT. This translates into CASSRTALNQPQHF.